The 9 T cell receptor beta chains below come from one sample, sequenced in a study of cytomegalovirus exposure and HLA in healthy donors. 60 Vbeta and 13 Jbeta primers were used in PCR. Sequencing was performed with immunoSEQ multiplex PCR; in TCRdb, only in-frame clones are kept and a portion is missing. The sample's table shows about 130,000 clones. Material for sequencing was PBMCs. The receptor set was obtained from a woman aged 40 to 50 in good health and CMV-seronegative.

The gene calls are TRBV13 and TRBJ1-6; unclear D gene. Germline values: CDR1 PRHDT, CDR2 FYEKMQ (reference sequence). V lost 11 bases and J 4 bases, leaving 12 bases between the germline ends. This CDR3 is built from 13 residues. The CDR3 sequence is CASQRVYNSPLHF. In DNA, the CDR3 is TGTGCCTCTCAGCGAGTTTATAATTCACCCCTCCACTTT. Supplemented by reference TRBV13 and TRBJ1-6, the full variable domain reads AAGVIQSPRHLIKEKRETATLKCYPIPRHDTVYWYQQGPGQDPQFLISFYEKMQSDKGSIPDRFSAQQFSDYHSELNMSSLELGDSALYFCASQRVYNSPLHFGNGTRLTVT.

The chain uses TRBV6-6 and TRBJ1-4; D might be TRBD1 (5 bases). The CDR3 covers 14 residues. Trimming took off 5 bases at V and 8 bases at J, with 15 bases between the two ends. CDR1 is MNHNY, CDR2 SVGAGI, per germline (reference sequence). CDR3 DNA sequence: TGTGCCAGCAGTCACGCTGGACGGGGGGAAAAACTGTTTTTT. This codes for CASSHAGRGEKLFF.

The J gene is TRBJ2-1, the V gene TRBV6-5, with D uncertain. V lost 6 bases and J lost 8, with 8 bases in between. The germline CDR1 and CDR2 sequences are MNHEY and SVGAGI. This CDR3 region has 11 residues. The CDR3 reads CASRLLDEQFF. Written as DNA, the CDR3 is TGTGCCAGCAGATTACTTGATGAGCAGTTCTTC.

The genes are TRBV18 and TRBJ1-1, with D perhaps matching TRBD1 (5 bases). CDR1 and CDR2 from the germline V gene are KGHSH and LQKENI. The V and J ends lost 6 bases and 4 bases respectively, with 15 bases between them. This CDR3 spans 14 amino acids. The CDR3 nucleotides read TGTGCCAGCTCCCCAGGGAGAGTTGGCACTGAAGCTTTCTTT. It specifies CASSPGRVGTEAFF.

V and J are TRBV5-5 and TRBJ1-5, with D perhaps matching TRBD1 (6 bases). With 0 bases removed from V and 0 bases from J, the gap between germline ends came to 7 bases. From germline, CDR1 is SGHKS and CDR2 YYEKEE (reference sequence). CDR3 size: 15 residues. The CDR3 coding sequence is TGTGCCAGCAGCTTGGACAGGGATAGCAATCAGCCCCAGCATTTT. Its translation: CASSLDRDSNQPQHF.

This chain joins TRBV6-5 and TRBJ2-3; 8 bases align to TRBD1. The germline CDR1 and CDR2 sequences are MNHEY and SVGAGI. The CDR3 covers 15 residues. Trimming at V came to 5 bases and at J to 0 bases, leaving 4 bases not matched to a gene. Here the CDR3 DNA reads TGTGCCAGCAGTCGGGACAGGCCAAGCACAGATACGCAGTATTTT. Amino acids: CASSRDRPSTDTQYF.

This sequence joins TRBV5-4 and TRBJ1-2; the match to TRBD1 covers 7 bases. Losses at the gene ends were 4 bases for V and 7 bases for J; bases not matched to a gene: 10. This CDR3 is 14 amino acids long. Germline loops: CDR1 SGHNT, CDR2 YYREEE (reference sequence). The CDR3 coding sequence is TGTGCCAGCAGCATCGGGACAGTGGGGTTTGGCTACACCTTC. Translated, it gives CASSIGTVGFGYTF.

The chain is built from TRBV10-3 and TRBJ2-2; 10 bases agree with TRBD2. The CDR3 is made up of 15 amino acids. Unmatched junction bases numbered 5, after V lost 5 bases and J lost 5 bases. Germline CDR1 is ENHRY and CDR2 is SYGVKD. CDR3 nucleotide sequence: TGTGCCATCAGTTCGCTAGCGGGGGATACCGGGGAGCTGTTTTTT. Translation gives CAISSLAGDTGELFF.

This chain links TRBV11-3 with TRBJ1-4; 7 positions agree with TRBD1. There are 13 residues in the CDR3. Germline-derived CDR1 and CDR2 are SGHNT and YENEEA. Trimming removed 1 base from V and 12 bases from J; junction bases left unmatched: 5. CDR3 nucleotide sequence: TGTGCCAGCAGCTTAGGGGGGGACAGCGAACTGTTTTTT. As protein: CASSLGGDSELFF.